The 7 T cell receptor beta chains below were found in one sample sequenced in a study of blood T cell repertoires in COVID-19. Assay used: immunoSEQ multiplex PCR; TCRdb lists only in-frame clones, some missing. The sample consists of approximately 90,000 clones, about 74% of them appearing once. The sequenced sample consisted of peripheral blood. These receptors originate from a human donor in a cohort sampled during active COVID-19.

Only a few counts were recorded for this clone. The J gene is TRBJ1-1, the V gene TRBV18; the D gene is possibly TRBD1 (6 bases). The CDR3 has 14 residues. The germline CDR1 and CDR2 sequences are KGHSH and LQKENI. Trimming cost V 2 bases and J 1 base, with 8 bases left between them. CDR3 sequence (DNA): TGTGCCAGCTCACCAGACAGGACGAACACTGAAGCTTTCTTT. Encoded protein: CASSPDRTNTEAFF.

The CDR3 region is CASSVDGDGYTF. CDR3 nucleotides: TGTGCCAGCAGCGTAGACGGGGATGGCTACACCTTC. This rearrangement joins TRBV9 to TRBJ1-2; no firm D call. V was pared by 0 bases and J by 6 bases, with 6 bases between. Germline V gene sequence: CDR1 SGDLS, CDR2 YYNGEE. The CDR3 is made up of 12 amino acids.

This chain uses TRBV4-1 with TRBJ2-2; 8 positions match TRBD1. This CDR3 region has 18 residues. Trimming took 1 base from V and 5 from J; bases not matched to a gene: 12. In germline, CDR1 is MGHRA, CDR2 YSYEKL. DNA for the CDR3: TGCGCCAGCAGCCAAGTTCGACAGGGGCGAGGGGATACCGGGGAGCTGTTTTTT. Translated, it gives CASSQVRQGRGDTGELFF.

This chain connects TRBV7-2 to TRBJ2-7, with no clear D. CDR3 length equals 13 residues. V lost 1 base to trimming and J lost 4 bases, with 8 bases between them. The germline V gene encodes CDR1 SGHTA and CDR2 FQGNSA. The CDR3 region is CASSLGNGYEQYF. The CDR3 coding sequence is TGTGCCAGCAGCTTAGGGAACGGGTACGAGCAGTACTTC.

The chain recombines TRBV28 with TRBJ2-7; 7 nucleotides align to TRBD2. The V gene end was trimmed by 4 bases and the J gene end by 5 bases; junction bases not matched to a gene: 14. The germline V gene has CDR1 MDHEN and CDR2 SYDVKM. The CDR3 runs 16 residues. CDR3 loop: CASSSTSVKVSNEQYF. CDR3 DNA sequence: TGTGCCAGCAGTTCAACTAGCGTGAAGGTTTCCAACGAGCAGTACTTC.

This clone occurred a few times. V and J are TRBV7-2 and TRBJ2-4, with D perhaps matching TRBD1 (5 bases). Deletions cut 5 bases from V and 6 bases from J, with 11 bases between. This CDR3 has 13 amino acids. Germline CDR1 SGHTA, CDR2 FQGNSA. CDR3 DNA: TGTGCCAGCAGCCCCTGGACACTAAACATTCAGTACTTC. Translated: CASSPWTLNIQYF. Based on the CDR3 plus reference TRBV7-2 and TRBJ2-4, the full variable domain is GAGVSQSPSNKVTEKGKDVELRCDPISGHTALYWYRQSLGQGLEFLIYFQGNSAPDKSGLPSDRFSAERTGGSVSTLTIQRTQQEDSAVYLCASSPWTLNIQYFGAGTRLSVL.

The rearrangement joins TRBV7-2 to TRBJ1-5; D remains unclear. This CDR3 has 15 amino acids. The V end lost 3 bases, the J end lost 1 base, and 10 bases lay between the germline ends. The V gene's germline CDR1 is SGHTA and CDR2 FQGNSA. This CDR3 is CASSLVGVSNQPQHF. The DNA of the CDR3 is TGTGCCAGCAGCTTGGTCGGGGTCAGCAATCAGCCCCAGCATTTT. Complete variable domain (other parts from reference TRBV7-2 and TRBJ1-5): GAGVSQSPSNKVTEKGKDVELRCDPISGHTALYWYRQSLGQGLEFLIYFQGNSAPDKSGLPSDRFSAERTGGSVSTLTIQRTQQEDSAVYLCASSLVGVSNQPQHFGDGTRLSIL.